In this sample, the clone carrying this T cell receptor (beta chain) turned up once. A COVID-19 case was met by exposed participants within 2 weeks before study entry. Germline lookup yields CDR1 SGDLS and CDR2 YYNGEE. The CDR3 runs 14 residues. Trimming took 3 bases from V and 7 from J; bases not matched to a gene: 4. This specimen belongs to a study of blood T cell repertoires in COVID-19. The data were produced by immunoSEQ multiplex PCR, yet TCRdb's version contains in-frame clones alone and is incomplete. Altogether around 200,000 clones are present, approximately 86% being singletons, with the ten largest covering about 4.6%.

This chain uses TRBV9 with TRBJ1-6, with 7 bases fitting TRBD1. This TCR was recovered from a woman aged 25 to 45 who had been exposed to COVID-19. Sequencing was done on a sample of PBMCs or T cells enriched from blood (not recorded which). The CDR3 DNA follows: TGTGCCAGCAGCGCCCGGGACAGAAATTCACCCCTCCACTTT. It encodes CASSARDRNSPLHF.